This TCR beta chain was captured in a study of T cells and copy number aberrations in small-cell lung cancer. Study results and limitations: The tissue was entirely formalin-fixed and paraffin-embedded, which is known to produce sequencing artifacts.

As regards this clone: The antigen is unknown.

Some clones are missing from TCRdb's copy, which holds only in-frame ones; the method was immunoSEQ multiplex PCR. The table has 2,000 to 2,500 clones, roughly three quarters seen once. Germline assignment: CDR1 GTSNPN and CDR2 SVGIG (reference sequence). The CDR3 contains 13 residues. V dropped 2 bases and J dropped 7 bases, with 11 bases sitting between them. Limited-stage small-cell lung cancer patients underwent surgery between 2008 and 2020. Donors were all either smokers or heavy second-hand smokers. The sequencing sample was made of normal tissue next to the tumor. The receptor comes from a woman aged 55 to 70 with small cell lung cancer. This chain links TRBV30 with TRBJ2-2; D unresolved. This CDR3 reads CAWSPHAYGELFF. As DNA, the CDR3 is TGTGCCTGGAGTCCACATGCATACGGGGAGCTGTTTTTT. The complete variable domain, with remaining parts taken from reference TRBV30 and TRBJ2-2, reads SQTIHQWPATLVQPVGSPLSLECTVEGTSNPNLYWYRQAAGRGLQLLFYSVGIGQISSEVPQNLSASRPQDRQFILSSKKLLLSDSGFYLCAWSPHAYGELFFGEGSRLTVL.